These T cell receptor beta chains were read from a single sample in a study of T cell repertoires in cytomegalovirus infection. Their specific antigens are unknown. In TCRdb, the reads were re-called with MiXCR into one record per CDR3 protein. The table has roughly 180,000 distinct CDR3 sequences, about a fifth seen once; the top ten hold 25%. Sequenced material: CD8+ T cells from cultured PBMCs, taken from culture after CMV antigen stimulation. These receptors all come from a human donor in good health (CMV status not recorded). Some clones in this sample may be carry-over from other donors' samples. Both conserved end residues are part of each CDR3. D genes are given only for firm matches. Rows give clone size only sometimes, using once, few, many, or a class for an expanded clone.

V gene	D gene	clone size	J gene	CDR3 DNA	CDR3 protein
TRBV7-6	TRBD2	-	TRBJ2-7	TGTGCCAGCAGCTTAGCGCTCTCCGGGGGGGACGAGCAGTACTTC	CASSLALSGGDEQYF
TRBV7-2	-	few	TRBJ1-5	TGTGCCAGCAGCTTTTCCCACAGGGCTAGTCAGCCCCAGCATTTT	CASSFSHRASQPQHF
TRBV6-1	TRBD1	-	TRBJ1-1	TGTGCCAGCAGTTTTTCACAGGGGGGTGGTGAAGCTTTCTTT	CASSFSQGGGEAFF
TRBV4-1	-	few	TRBJ2-3	TGCGCCAGCAGCCTGACAGCGCCTAGCACAGATACGCAGTATTTT	CASSLTAPSTDTQYF
TRBV6-2/TRBV6-3	-	-	TRBJ2-7	TGTGCCAGCTGCGGGACGGGAACAGGCTACGAGCAGTACTTC	CASCGTGTGYEQYF
TRBV23-1	TRBD1	-	TRBJ2-1	TGCGCCAGCAGTCAAAACAGACAGGGAGCGAACTCCTACAATGAGCAGTTCTTC	CASSQNRQGANSYNEQFF
TRBV6-6	-	-	TRBJ1-1	TGTGCCAGCAGTACGGACATGGGGCCGAACACTGAAGCTTTCTTT	CASSTDMGPNTEAFF
TRBV7-8	TRBD1	many	TRBJ1-5	TGTGCCAGCAGCTCCGGACAGGGGCCACAGCCCCAGCATTTT	CASSSGQGPQPQHF
TRBV2	TRBD1	few	TRBJ1-3	TGTGCCAGCAGTGATCCCGTCTCCCGGGACAGGGCCCCTTCGGGAGGAAACACCATATATTTT	CASSDPVSRDRAPSGGNTIYF
TRBV6-6	-	-	TRBJ2-7	TGTGCCAGCAGTTACGGGCAGGGAGACGACGAGCAGTACTTC	CASSYGQGDDEQYF
TRBV6-5	-	few	TRBJ2-5	TGTGCCAGCAGTAGGAATACAGGGACAGAGACCCAGTACTTC	CASSRNTGTETQYF
TRBV7-6	-	-	TRBJ2-7	TGTGCCAGCAGCTTAGGACCTGACAGGCCGCTCGAGCAGTACTTC	CASSLGPDRPLEQYF
TRBV12-3/TRBV12-4	TRBD1	few	TRBJ2-1	TGTGCCAGCAGCCCACCGGGACAGTACTCCTACAATGAGCAGTTCTTC	CASSPPGQYSYNEQFF
TRBV14	-	many	TRBJ1-2	TGTGCCAGCAGCCAAGTCGCGGGGGCGCTTGGCTACACCTTC	CASSQVAGALGYTF
TRBV6-5	-	few	TRBJ2-6	TGTGCCAGCAGTCAGGGGGGCCGTGGGGCCAACGTCCTGACTTTC	CASSQGGRGANVLTF
TRBV6-1	-	few	TRBJ1-6	TGTGCCAGCAGCGAAGTAACCGGGACACCTAATTCACCCCTCCACTTT	CASSEVTGTPNSPLHF
TRBV7-6	-	-	TRBJ1-1	TGTGCCAGCAGCCCCCGACCCCTCCAGGAAGCTTTCTTT	CASSPRPLQEAFF
TRBV12-3/TRBV12-4	TRBD1	-	TRBJ1-2	TGTGCCAGCAGTCCAGGGGAGGGGGCTAGTTATGGCTACACCTTC	CASSPGEGASYGYTF
TRBV7-2	-	-	TRBJ1-5	TGTGCCAGCGGGGCGGGTCAGCCCCAGCATTTT	CASGAGQPQHF
TRBV7-2	TRBD1	few	TRBJ1-6	TGTGCCAGCAGCCCCGACAGGGGCAATAATTCACCCCTCCACTTT	CASSPDRGNNSPLHF
TRBV2	-	-	TRBJ2-5	TGTGCCAGCAGTGAGGGGGACACACTCGGGGGAGAGACCCAGTACTTC	CASSEGDTLGGETQYF
TRBV12-3/TRBV12-4	-	-	TRBJ1-2	TGTGCCATCCTCCTGTCCTTCTATGGCTACACCTTC	CAILLSFYGYTF
TRBV19	-	-	TRBJ1-2	TGTGCCAGTAGTATCGCAGGGGAAAACTATGGCTACACCTTC	CASSIAGENYGYTF